This is a list of T cell receptor beta chains from one sample in a study of blood T cell repertoires in COVID-19. Measured with immunoSEQ multiplex PCR; TCRdb has only the in-frame clones, and not every one. Of 110,000 to 150,000 clones detected, about 83% appear once; the ten largest clones hold 1.5% to 2%. The sample consisted of peripheral blood. These receptors all stem from a human donor in a cohort sampled during active COVID-19. Both conserved end residues are part of each CDR3. The D gene is left open where the match is weak. Clone size is not always given. Where it is, it says once, few, many or a class for expanded clones.

>-|-|TRBJ1-1|TRBV5-1
CASSLGHRNTEAFF
TGCGCCAGCAGCCTAGGACACCGGAACACTGAAGCTTTCTTT
>-|-|TRBJ2-2|TRBV6-1
CASSEAGRGAGELFF
TGTGCCAGCAGTGAAGCTGGTAGGGGCGCCGGGGAGCTGTTTTTT
>-|-|TRBJ2-2|TRBV28
CASSLTVGRGADTGELFF
TGTGCCAGCAGTCTAACGGTAGGCCGGGGGGCGGACACCGGGGAGCTGTTTTTT
>TRBD1|-|TRBJ2-5|TRBV3-1/TRBV3-2
CASSPTGLETQYF
TGTGCCAGCAGCCCGACAGGGTTGGAGACCCAGTACTTC
>TRBD2|-|TRBJ2-5|TRBV28
CASSSSRWAGGPETQYF
TGTGCCAGCAGTTCCTCCCGGTGGGCGGGAGGGCCGGAGACCCAGTACTTC
>TRBD2|-|TRBJ2-5|TRBV5-1
CASSNQGLDEETQYF
TGCGCCAGCAGTAACCAAGGACTAGACGAAGAGACCCAGTACTTC
>-|few|TRBJ2-7|TRBV28
CASSGSSYEQYF
TGTGCCAGCAGCGGGAGCTCCTACGAGCAGTACTTC
>TRBD1|once|TRBJ1-2|TRBV6-2/TRBV6-3
CASSYSPGQGAGGYTF
TGTGCCAGCAGTTACTCCCCTGGACAGGGGGCGGGTGGCTACACCTTC
>-|-|TRBJ2-7|TRBV3-1/TRBV3-2
CASSQDLGVPWEQYF
TGTGCCAGCAGCCAAGATCTGGGAGTTCCCTGGGAGCAGTACTTC
>TRBD2|-|TRBJ2-1|TRBV5-1
CASRPGTRAYNEQFF
TGCGCCAGCAGACCCGGGACTAGGGCCTACAATGAGCAGTTCTTC
>-|-|TRBJ2-1|TRBV19
CASHSPGGADYNEQFF
TGTGCCAGCCATAGTCCCGGAGGGGCCGACTACAATGAGCAGTTCTTC
>-|-|TRBJ2-7|TRBV20-1
CSASVGPSSYEQYF
TGCAGTGCTAGTGTTGGCCCTAGCTCCTACGAGCAGTACTTC
>TRBD1|-|TRBJ1-1|TRBV4-1
CASSQDSWGQGEVTEAFF
TGCGCCAGCAGCCAAGACTCCTGGGGACAGGGCGAGGTCACTGAAGCTTTCTTT
>-|-|TRBJ2-5|TRBV5-1
CASSPAAGQETQYF
TGCGCCAGCAGCCCGGCTGCAGGGCAAGAGACCCAGTACTTC
>-|once|TRBJ1-2|TRBV6-6
CASTRELTYGYTF
TGTGCCAGTACTAGGGAACTTACCTATGGCTACACCTTC
>TRBD2|-|TRBJ2-1|TRBV11-3
CASSLDSSGPYNEQFF
TGTGCCAGCAGCTTAGACTCTAGCGGTCCTTACAATGAGCAGTTCTTC
>-|-|TRBJ1-2|TRBV6-5
CASRTRRQGYGYTF
TGTGCCAGCAGAACGAGGCGGCAGGGCTATGGCTACACCTTC
>-|-|TRBJ2-3|TRBV18
CASSPRASEDTQYF
TGTGCCAGCTCACCACGGGCTAGCGAAGATACGCAGTATTTT
>-|-|TRBJ2-5|TRBV9
CASSVGWGRETQYF
TGTGCCAGCAGCGTAGGATGGGGGAGGGAGACCCAGTACTTC
>-|-|TRBJ2-1|TRBV5-6
CASSPRVFPYNEQFF
TGTGCCAGCAGCCCGCGGGTTTTTCCCTACAATGAGCAGTTCTTC
>-|-|TRBJ2-3|TRBV7-9
CASLLLSDTQYF
TGTGCCAGCCTCTTATTATCAGATACGCAGTATTTT
>-|-|TRBJ2-3|TRBV3-1/TRBV3-2
CASSRRTSTDTQYF
TGTGCCAGCAGTCGCCGGACTAGCACAGATACGCAGTATTTT
>-|-|TRBJ2-2|TRBV3-1/TRBV3-2
CASSRGSTGANTGELFF
TGTGCCAGCAGCCGAGGGTCGACGGGAGCGAACACCGGGGAGCTGTTTTTT
>TRBD2|few|TRBJ2-1|TRBV10-1
CASSELAGAPVEQFF
TGCGCCAGCAGTGAGCTAGCGGGGGCCCCGGTGGAGCAGTTCTTC